This T cell receptor beta chain was captured by sequencing in a study of T cell responses to AZD1222 COVID-19 vaccine. Trimming cost V 5 bases and J 4 bases, with 14 bases left between them. This CDR3 region has 15 residues. Germline CDR1 MDHEN, CDR2 SYDVKM. Generated by immunoSEQ multiplex PCR, the TCRdb table keeps only in-frame clones and is missing some. The sample consists of more than 70,000 clones, roughly 81% of them appearing once. The chain recombines TRBV28 with TRBJ2-2; D gene unclear. The specimen comprised peripheral blood, sampled on day 0 of AZD1222 vaccination. This TCR was recovered from an adult in good health. In nucleotides, the CDR3 is TGTGCCAGCAGTCCTATCCAAGTCACCACCGGGGAGCTGTTTTTT. Encoded protein: CASSPIQVTTGELFF.